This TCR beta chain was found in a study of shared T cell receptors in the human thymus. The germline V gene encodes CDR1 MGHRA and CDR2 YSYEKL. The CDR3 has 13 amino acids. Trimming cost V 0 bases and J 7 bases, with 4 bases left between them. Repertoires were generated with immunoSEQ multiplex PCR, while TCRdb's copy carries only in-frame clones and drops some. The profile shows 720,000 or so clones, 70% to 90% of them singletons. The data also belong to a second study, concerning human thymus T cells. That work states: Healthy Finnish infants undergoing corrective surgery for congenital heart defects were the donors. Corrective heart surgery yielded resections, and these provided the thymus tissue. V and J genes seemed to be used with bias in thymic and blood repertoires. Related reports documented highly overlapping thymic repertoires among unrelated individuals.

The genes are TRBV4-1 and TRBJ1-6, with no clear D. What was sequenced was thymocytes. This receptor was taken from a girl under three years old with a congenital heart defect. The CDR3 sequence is CASSQELNSPLHF. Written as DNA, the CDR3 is TGCGCCAGCAGCCAAGAACTAAATTCACCCCTCCACTTT.